This T cell receptor beta chain was recovered during a study of T cell responses to AZD1222 COVID-19 vaccine. Germline CDR1 and CDR2: SGDLS and YYNGEE. CDR3 length: 15 amino acids. The germline V and J ends were trimmed by 3 bases and 1 base, with 8 bases remaining between them. Repertoires were generated with immunoSEQ multiplex PCR, while TCRdb's copy carries only in-frame clones and drops some. The table includes 150,000 to 200,000 clones, 88% detected once. The TCR sequence derives from an adult in good health. The V call is TRBV9, the J call TRBJ1-6; D may be TRBD1 (6 bases). Specimen: peripheral blood, collected on day 0 of AZD1222 vaccination. This CDR3 reads CASSAQGSYNSPLHF. In DNA, the CDR3 is TGTGCCAGCAGCGCACAGGGATCCTATAATTCACCCCTCCACTTT.